This T cell receptor beta chain originates from a study of shared clonotypes between healthy human individuals (dated by TCRdb to 2018 to 2020). Notes on the research overall: The cohort included three men and a couple of women between 18 and 49 years of age. For each donor, CD4 naive and CD4 memory were each run on three plates, CD8 naive on two plates, and CD8 memory on one plate. Blood TCR repertoires of five healthy adults were deeply sequenced to estimate repertoire size and the extent of clonotype sharing between individuals. Libraries were prepared and TCR repertoires were sequenced by different laboratories using diverse techniques, in order to increase sequencing depth and limit assay-specific biases. Between about 0.9 and 9 billion PBMCs per donor were obtained by leukapheresis. Broader findings and caveats from the paper: Pairwise subsampling led to the expectation that sequencing depth would affect the degree of clonotype sharing among donors. Sampling was restricted to blood, and TCR repertoires in tissue are likely to differ from TCR repertoires in blood. About 5% of naive CD4, more than 3% of naive CD8, approximately 2% of memory CD4, and less than 0.45% of memory CD8 clonotypes were shared across a handful of donors. Higher generation probabilities were observed for clonotypes shared by all four sorted-subset donors than for non-shared clonotypes. Incomplete sequencing was indicated by rarefaction of sorted-subset datasets, despite the large sequencing depth. Naive subsets generally had larger estimated clonotype richness than memory subsets did. Because the study included a small number of donors, the genetic and exposure-history diversity represented was limited.

The donors were healthy, HIV-negative adults who had no recently reported acute infections or vaccinations. Only Caucasian adults living in Nashville, Tennessee, USA were represented among the donors. CD4+ T cells were enriched by magnetic negative selection, after which naive cells were positively selected on CD45RA and the negative fraction was taken as the memory subset. After blood collection by leukapheresis, PBMCs were isolated using Ficoll-Histopaque density gradient centrifugation and then cryopreserved in the vapor phase of liquid nitrogen. Purity and quantity of every magnetically sorted T cell population were checked by analytical flow cytometry. From each sorted fraction, genomic DNA was isolated and quantified by UV absorbance on a Nanodrop 2000c. Using the deep immunoSEQ assay, multiplex PCR amplified TCR CDR3 regions from genomic DNA. For each cell subset, the extracted genomic DNA was distributed evenly across all wells of several immunoSEQ 96-well plates, and each plate served as one replicate. For sorted subsets, approximately 190 ng genomic DNA, equal to 30,000 or so T cell genomes, was loaded into each replicate PCR. Purified libraries were measured with a Qubit 3.0 fluorometer, size-checked on a Bioanalyzer 2100, and measured again with the KAPA Library Quantification kit. Every immunoSEQ 96-well plate was sequenced on a dedicated single-read 150-cycle Illumina NextSeq 550 flow cell. Per the authors' processing: The immunoSEQ output contained only junctional sequences without quality scores, so filtering could not match that applied to full-length reads. To assign V/J genes and CDR3, sequences were annotated against IMGT germline references using PyIR, a Python wrapper for IgBLAST v1.9. Reads were filtered out if the reads had weak V/J assignments (E-value above 1e-6), no CDR3, stop codons, out-of-frame junctions, or ambiguous translated residues. A V3J clonotype was defined by an identical inferred V gene, J gene, and CDR3 amino acid sequence. Percentage overlap between repertoires was calculated by dividing the number of shared unique clonotypes by the size of the smaller repertoire. Three approaches were used to assess repertoire richness: RTK rarefaction, the Chao1 estimator, and Recon v2.1 estimates of unobserved clonotypes. OLGA was used to compute generation probabilities for all TCRbeta clonotypes that the gDNA method yielded from a few donors. The source is immuneACCESS, and TCRdb retained only in-frame sequences with V and J called. Part of the clones is not carried over; for the studies checked, unresolved V genes explain less than half of this, and the remainder is unexplained. V, J and clone size derive from that table, while D and trimming were established from the DNA sequence. The table for this sample lists some 2 million clones; 85% to 95% of them were counted only once. Roughly 0.13% of the sample lies in the top ten.

About this clone itself: Its cognate antigen has yet to be identified. No quality values exist for individual bases; no much larger clone is one base distant.

CDR1 and CDR2, looked up from the germline V gene (reference sequence), are LNHDA and SQIVND. The germline ends are 11 bases apart after V is trimmed by 5 bases and J by 4 bases. The cysteine opens and the phenylalanine closes a CDR3 of 13 amino acids. Only the CDR3 portion is preserved as DNA: 39 bases, with reading frame beginning at the first base. In this chain, TRBV19 is recombined with TRBJ1-1; the D gene assignment is ambiguous. The source is a man aged 18 to 29 in good health. Input material: naive CD4+ T cells sorted from blood. According to the study, the label for this sample's cell subset or site signals: CD45RA+ positively selected. The CDR3 loop reads CASSRVSGTEAFF. The DNA reads TGTGCCAGTAGTCGGGTGTCGGGCACTGAAGCTTTCTTT.